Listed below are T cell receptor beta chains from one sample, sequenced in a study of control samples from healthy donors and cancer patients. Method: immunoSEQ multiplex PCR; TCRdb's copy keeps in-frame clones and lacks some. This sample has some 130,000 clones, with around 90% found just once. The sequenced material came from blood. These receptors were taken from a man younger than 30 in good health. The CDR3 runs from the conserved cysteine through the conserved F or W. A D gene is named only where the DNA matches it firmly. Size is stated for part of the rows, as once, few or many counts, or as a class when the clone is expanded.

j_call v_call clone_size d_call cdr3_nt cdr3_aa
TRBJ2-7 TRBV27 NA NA TGTGCCAGCAGTTTGGGAGCCTCCTCCTACGAGCAGTACTTC CASSLGASSYEQYF
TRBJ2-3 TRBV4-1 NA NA TGCGCCAGCAGCCGGGAAGCAGTAACTCTCGCAATCACAGATACGCAGTATTTT CASSREAVTLAITDTQYF
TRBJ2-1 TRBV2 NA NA TGTGCCAGCAGTAGATTCGGGACTCCTTTCAATGAGCAGTTCTTC CASSRFGTPFNEQFF
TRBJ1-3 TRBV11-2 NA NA TGTGCCAGCAGCTTACTTCAGGGGAACTCTGGAAACACCATATATTTT CASSLLQGNSGNTIYF
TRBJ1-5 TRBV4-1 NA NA TGCGCCAGCAGCCAAGATTCGGGGGCTAATCAGCCCCAGCATTTT CASSQDSGANQPQHF
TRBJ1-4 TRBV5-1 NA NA TGCGCCAGCAGCCCTTACTACAGGGCCCCTAATGAAAAACTGTTTTTT CASSPYYRAPNEKLFF
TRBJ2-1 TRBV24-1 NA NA TGTGCCACCAGTGACTCCCAGGGTTTTGATGAGCAGTTCTTC CATSDSQGFDEQFF
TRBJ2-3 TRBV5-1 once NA TGCGCCAGCAGCCCGGTGGGGGAGAGGGGAGATACGCAGTATTTT CASSPVGERGDTQYF
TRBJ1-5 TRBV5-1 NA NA TGCGCCAGCAGCTTGGAAGGAGGGAGCAATCAGCCCCAGCATTTT CASSLEGGSNQPQHF
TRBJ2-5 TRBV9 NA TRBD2 TGTGCCAGCAGCGTAGGCCGGGGAGGGCAAGAGACCCAGTACTTC CASSVGRGGQETQYF
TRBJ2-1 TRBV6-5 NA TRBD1 TGTGCCAGCAGGCCGGGACAGGGCTTCGGTGAGCAGTTCTTC CASRPGQGFGEQFF
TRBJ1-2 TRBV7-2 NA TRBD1 TGTGCCAGCAGTTCGGACAGGGCTGGCTACACCTTC CASSSDRAGYTF
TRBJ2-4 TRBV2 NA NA TGTGCCAGCAGTGATCGAGAAAACATTCAGTACTTC CASSDRENIQYF
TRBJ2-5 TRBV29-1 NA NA TGCAGCGTTGAAGGCGGGGAAGGGGCCCAGTACTTC CSVEGGEGAQYF
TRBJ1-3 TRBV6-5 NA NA TGTGCCAGCAGGGCCGACAGTCCTGGAAACACCATATATTTT CASRADSPGNTIYF
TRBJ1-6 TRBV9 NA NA TGTGCCAGCAGCGTAGACCCTGCTGGGGCTAGGAGTTCACCCCTCCACTTT CASSVDPAGARSSPLHF
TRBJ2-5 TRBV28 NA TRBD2 TGTGCCAGCAGTTTAGTCCTAGCGGGAGACGAGACCCAGTACTTC CASSLVLAGDETQYF
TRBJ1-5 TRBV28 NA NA TGTGCCAGCAGTTTGGCAGGACAGCCCCAGCATTTT CASSLAGQPQHF
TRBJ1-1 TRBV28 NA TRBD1 TGTGCCAGCAGGGCCCCCGGGACAGGGGAAACTGAAGCTTTCTTT CASRAPGTGETEAFF
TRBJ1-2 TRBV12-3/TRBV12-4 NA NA TGTGCCAGCAGCTCCGGACTGAGCTATGGCTACACCTTC CASSSGLSYGYTF
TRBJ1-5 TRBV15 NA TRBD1 TGTGCCACCAGCAGTGGGACAGGGGGCTTTCAGCCCCAGCATTTT CATSSGTGGFQPQHF
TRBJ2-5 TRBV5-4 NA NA TGTGCCAGCAGCAAGAACCGGGGGGCCCAGCAAGAGACCCAGTACTTC CASSKNRGAQQETQYF
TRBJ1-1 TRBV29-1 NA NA TGCAGCGTTGATGTGGGGAACACTGAAGCTTTCTTT CSVDVGNTEAFF
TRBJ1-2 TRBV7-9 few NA TGTGCCAGCAGCCCCGTCGGGGGGGCGGGCTACACCTTC CASSPVGGAGYTF
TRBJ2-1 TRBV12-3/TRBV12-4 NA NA TGTGCCAGCAGTCCCCACTTGAATGAGCAGTTCTTC CASSPHLNEQFF
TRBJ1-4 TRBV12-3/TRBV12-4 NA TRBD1 TGTGCCAGCGGGGACAGCACTAATGAAAAACTGTTTTTT CASGDSTNEKLFF
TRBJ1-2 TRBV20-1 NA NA TGCAGTGCTAGAGAGAACTATGGCTACACCTTC CSARENYGYTF
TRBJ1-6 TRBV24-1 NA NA TGTGCCACCAGTGTAGGTCCGGGACAACTCAATTCACCCCTCCACTTT CATSVGPGQLNSPLHF
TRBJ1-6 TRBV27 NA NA TGTGCCAGCACAGTCCTGTCAGGGGTTGGTTCACCCCTCCACTTT CASTVLSGVGSPLHF
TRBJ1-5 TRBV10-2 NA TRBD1 TGCGCCAGCAGTGACCGGGACAGGGGCAATCAGCCCCAGCATTTT CASSDRDRGNQPQHF
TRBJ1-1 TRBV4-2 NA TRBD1 TGTGCCAGCAGAAGGGACAGCAACACTGAAGCTTTCTTT CASRRDSNTEAFF
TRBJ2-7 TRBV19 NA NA TGTGCCAGTAGCGGAACGACCTACGAGCAGTACTTC CASSGTTYEQYF
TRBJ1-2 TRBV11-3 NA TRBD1 TGTGCCAGCAGCTTACCCCGAGAGGGGAGGGGGCTTACTAACTATGGCTACACCTTC CASSLPREGRGLTNYGYTF
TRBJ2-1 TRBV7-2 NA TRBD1 TGTGCCAGCAGACGACAGGGGGAGGGCAATGAGCAGTTCTTC CASRRQGEGNEQFF
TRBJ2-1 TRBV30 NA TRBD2 TGTGCCTGGAATCCGGGACTAGCGGGTAATGAGCAGTTCTTC CAWNPGLAGNEQFF
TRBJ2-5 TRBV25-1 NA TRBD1 TGTGCCAGCACCATAGGGGGCAGGGGAGAGACCCAGTACTTC CASTIGGRGETQYF
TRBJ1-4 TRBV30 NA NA TGTGCCTGGAGTGTGGGTTCTGGTCGTGGGGAAAAACTGTTTTTT CAWSVGSGRGEKLFF
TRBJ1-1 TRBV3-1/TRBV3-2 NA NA TGTGCCAGCAGCCAATCCGGGGCGAACACTGAAGCTTTCTTT CASSQSGANTEAFF
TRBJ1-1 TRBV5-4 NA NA TGTGCCAGCAGCTTAAACAACAGGCTAGTAATGACTGAAGCTTTCTTT CASSLNNRLVMTEAFF
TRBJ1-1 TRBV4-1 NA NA TGCGCCAGCAGCCAAAGGAGTCAGAGGGCTTTGTACACTGAAGCTTTCTTT CASSQRSQRALYTEAFF
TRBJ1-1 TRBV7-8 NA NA TGTGCCAGCAGCTTAAATCCTCGGGACTCCCTTGGGAGCACTGAAGCTTTCTTT CASSLNPRDSLGSTEAFF